These T cell receptor beta chains were read from a single sample in a study of technical replicates of blood from a handful of donors. TCRdb keeps only in-frame clones here, not all; method: immunoSEQ multiplex PCR. The sample records tens of thousands of clones, more than 70% being singletons. Sequenced: PBMCs. The receptor set was obtained from a human donor in good health. Some clones in this sample may be carry-over from other donors' samples. The CDR3 runs from the conserved cysteine through the conserved F or W. The order of the fields is CDR3 DNA, CDR3 protein, clone size, V gene, D gene, J gene. A D gene is named only where the DNA matches it firmly. Rows may omit the clone size; those that give it use once, few, many or a size class.

CDR3nt: TGTGCCAGCAGCTTAGACAGCTCCTCTGGAAACACCATATATTTT
CDR3aa: CASSLDSSSGNTIYF
abundance: NA
v_gene: TRBV13
d_gene: NA
j_gene: TRBJ1-3

CDR3nt: TGTGCCAGCAGTTACTCAGGACAGGGGGGAGTAGATACGCAGTATTTT
CDR3aa: CASSYSGQGGVDTQYF
abundance: NA
v_gene: TRBV6-5
d_gene: TRBD1
j_gene: TRBJ2-3

CDR3nt: TGCGCCAGCAGCCGGTCTTTAGTTATCTCAGGGCCCTACGAGCAGTACTTC
CDR3aa: CASSRSLVISGPYEQYF
abundance: NA
v_gene: TRBV5-1
d_gene: NA
j_gene: TRBJ2-7

CDR3nt: TGTGCCAGCAGCTTACAGAGGTCTAACTATGGCTACACCTTC
CDR3aa: CASSLQRSNYGYTF
abundance: NA
v_gene: TRBV7-9
d_gene: NA
j_gene: TRBJ1-2

CDR3nt: TGTGCCAGCAGTTACTTCGTAGCGGGGGGTATCGGGGAGCTGTTTTTT
CDR3aa: CASSYFVAGGIGELFF
abundance: NA
v_gene: TRBV6-5
d_gene: TRBD2
j_gene: TRBJ2-2

CDR3nt: TGCGCCAGCAGCGTGCAGGGGAATTCACCCCTCCACTTT
CDR3aa: CASSVQGNSPLHF
abundance: NA
v_gene: TRBV5-1
d_gene: NA
j_gene: TRBJ1-6

CDR3nt: TGCGCCAGCAGCTTGAGCGGGGGGACCTACAATGAGCAGTTCTTC
CDR3aa: CASSLSGGTYNEQFF
abundance: NA
v_gene: TRBV5-1
d_gene: TRBD2
j_gene: TRBJ2-1

CDR3nt: TGCGCCAGCAGTGGTACAGGGGGCGGCTTGTGGACTGAAGCTTTCTTT
CDR3aa: CASSGTGGGLWTEAFF
abundance: NA
v_gene: TRBV23-1
d_gene: TRBD1
j_gene: TRBJ1-1

CDR3nt: TGTGCCAGCAGTCGACAGGGGTATGGCTACACCTTC
CDR3aa: CASSRQGYGYTF
abundance: NA
v_gene: TRBV6-5
d_gene: TRBD1
j_gene: TRBJ1-2

CDR3nt: TGTGCCAGCAGCTTAAAGACAGACACCGGGGAGCTGTTTTTT
CDR3aa: CASSLKTDTGELFF
abundance: NA
v_gene: TRBV7-3
d_gene: NA
j_gene: TRBJ2-2

CDR3nt: TGTGCCAGCAGCTTAGCCGGGACAGCCGCTTCTAATGAAAAACTGTTTTTT
CDR3aa: CASSLAGTAASNEKLFF
abundance: NA
v_gene: TRBV5-6
d_gene: TRBD1
j_gene: TRBJ1-4

CDR3nt: TGTGCCAGCAGCTTAGAAGGAGAGGCAACGGGGGAGGAGGCTTTCTTT
CDR3aa: CASSLEGEATGEEAFF
abundance: medium-sized
v_gene: TRBV13
d_gene: NA
j_gene: TRBJ1-1

CDR3nt: TGCGCCAGCAGCCAACAAGGTAGAGGGCCCCAAGAGACCCAGTACTTC
CDR3aa: CASSQQGRGPQETQYF
abundance: NA
v_gene: TRBV4-1
d_gene: NA
j_gene: TRBJ2-5